The 11 T cell receptor beta chains given below trace back to one sample, sequenced in a study of cytomegalovirus exposure and HLA in healthy donors. PCR was performed using 60 Vbeta and 13 Jbeta primers. Clones were sequenced by immunoSEQ multiplex PCR, and TCRdb holds only the in-frame ones, with some missing. This table has about 150,000 clones, 75% to 85% appearing once. Sequencing was carried out using PBMCs. The receptors derive from a woman in her thirties in good health and CMV-seropositive.

This sequence joins TRBV7-2 and TRBJ1-4, with a possible D match to TRBD1 (6 bases). CDR1 is SGHTA and CDR2 is FQGNSA in the germline V gene. The V end lost 1 base, the J end lost 0 bases, and 6 bases lay between the germline ends. The CDR3 extends over 15 amino acids. Here the CDR3 reads CASSLDRATNEKLFF. In DNA, the CDR3 is TGTGCCAGCAGCTTAGACAGGGCAACTAATGAAAAACTGTTTTTT.

Turning to this clone: The germline gene is not matched at one end of the junction; a read error may be the cause. The chain couples TRBV27 to TRBJ2-1; TRBD2 aligns across 8 bases. This CDR3 spans 17 amino acids. The germline V gene has CDR1 MNHEY and CDR2 SMNVEV (reference sequence). The CDR3 coding sequence is TGTGCCAGCAGTCTATCTAGCGGGCTGGACCCCTACAATGAGCAGTTCTTC. As protein: CASSLSSGLDPYNEQFF.

V usage is TRBV30 and J usage is TRBJ1-5; D is ambiguous. The CDR3 runs 13 residues. The V gene's germline CDR1 is GTSNPN and CDR2 SVGIG (reference sequence). Deletions cut 1 base from V and 4 bases from J, with 8 bases between. CDR3 sequence: CAWSALDNQPQHF. DNA of the CDR3: TGTGCCTGGAGTGCCCTAGATAATCAGCCCCAGCATTTT.

The chain couples TRBV7-2 to TRBJ2-3; the match to TRBD2 covers 9 bases. Trimming took 7 bases from V and 1 from J; bases not matched to a gene: 0. This CDR3 spans 13 amino acids. From germline, CDR1 is SGHTA and CDR2 FQGNSA. The CDR3 sequence: CASTSGGTDTQYF. CDR3 coding DNA: TGTGCCAGCACTAGCGGGGGCACAGATACGCAGTATTTT.

The chain uses TRBV5-1 and TRBJ2-3; 7 nucleotides line up with TRBD2. Per the germline V gene, CDR1 is SGHRS and CDR2 is YFSETQ. CDR3 length: 17 residues. V shed 3 bases and J 6 bases; nucleotides not matched to a gene: 16. The CDR3 sequence is CASSYQEGGVTADTQYF. CDR3 DNA: TGCGCCAGCAGCTACCAGGAGGGAGGGGTCACCGCGGATACGCAGTATTTT.

This clone was counted between two and nine times. J is TRBJ1-1 and V is TRBV30; a possible D gene is TRBD1 (6 bases). Germline V gene sequence: CDR1 GTSNPN, CDR2 SVGIG (reference sequence). Trimming cost V 0 bases and J 1 base, with 15 bases left between them. The CDR3 has 16 residues. CDR3 sequence (DNA): TGTGCCTGGAGTGTAGCAGGGGTAGGTAGGAACACTGAAGCTTTCTTT. Protein sequence: CAWSVAGVGRNTEAFF. The full variable domain, with the rest looked up from reference TRBV30 and TRBJ1-1, is SQTIHQWPATLVQPVGSPLSLECTVEGTSNPNLYWYRQAAGRGLQLLFYSVGIGQISSEVPQNLSASRPQDRQFILSSKKLLLSDSGFYLCAWSVAGVGRNTEAFFGQGTRLTVV.

This chain connects TRBV7-3 to TRBJ2-1, with TRBD2 matching over 8 bases. The CDR3 is made up of 15 amino acids. V was pared by 2 bases and J by 7 bases, with 7 bases of the junction left unmatched. Germline CDR1 is SGHTA and CDR2 is FQGTGA. CDR3 loop: CASSLPAGVRNEQFF. The CDR3 region has the DNA TGTGCCAGCAGCTTACCAGCGGGGGTGAGGAATGAGCAGTTCTTC. The full variable domain, completed using reference TRBV7-3 and TRBJ2-1, is GAGVSQTPSNKVTEKGKYVELRCDPISGHTALYWYRQSLGQGPEFLIYFQGTGAADDSGLPNDRFFAVRPEGSVSTLKIQRTERGDSAVYLCASSLPAGVRNEQFFGPGTRLTVL.

The chain recombines TRBV18 with TRBJ1-2, with a tentative D call TRBD1 (6 bases). Germline V gene sequence: CDR1 KGHSH, CDR2 LQKENI. The CDR3 covers 15 residues. V was trimmed by 3 bases and J by 1 base, leaving 12 bases between them. CDR3 in amino acids: CASSPIAGDNYGYTF. The CDR3 bases are TGTGCCAGCTCACCCATCGCAGGGGATAACTATGGCTACACCTTC.

The gene calls are TRBV7-9 and TRBJ2-1; 13 bases match TRBD2. The CDR3 length is 16 residues. The germline CDR1 and CDR2 sequences are SEHNR and FQNEAQ (reference sequence). V dropped 5 bases and J dropped 2; count of bases not matched to a gene: 3. CDR3 sequence: CASSTTSGRPYNEQFF. The CDR3 region has the DNA TGTGCCAGCAGCACGACTAGCGGGAGGCCCTACAATGAGCAGTTCTTC. The variable domain in full, with the rest retrieved from reference TRBV7-9 and TRBJ2-1, is DTGVSQNPRHKITKRGQNVTFRCDPISEHNRLYWYRQTLGQGPEFLTYFQNEAQLEKSRLLSDRFSAERPKGSFSTLEIQRTEQGDSAMYLCASSTTSGRPYNEQFFGPGTRLTVL.

The chain employs TRBV27 and TRBJ2-1; a possible D gene is TRBD2 (7 bases). CDR3 length equals 16 residues. Germline V CDR1 and CDR2: MNHEY, SMNVEV (reference sequence). Trimming stripped 7 bases from V and 4 bases from J, with 20 bases between. The chain's CDR3 is CASNLGGAGAYNEQFF. The DNA of the CDR3 is TGTGCCAGCAACTTGGGGGGGGCAGGGGCTTACAATGAGCAGTTCTTC.

The sample holds a few counts of this clone. This chain joins TRBV2 and TRBJ2-3; no clear D. The germline V gene has CDR1 SNHLY and CDR2 FYNNEI. The CDR3 has 17 amino acids. Trimming cost V 6 bases and J 0 bases, with 19 bases left between them. The CDR3 coding sequence is TGTGCCAGCAGCGACCGCACATTACTATTGAGCACAGATACGCAGTATTTT. Translation: CASSDRTLLLSTDTQYF.